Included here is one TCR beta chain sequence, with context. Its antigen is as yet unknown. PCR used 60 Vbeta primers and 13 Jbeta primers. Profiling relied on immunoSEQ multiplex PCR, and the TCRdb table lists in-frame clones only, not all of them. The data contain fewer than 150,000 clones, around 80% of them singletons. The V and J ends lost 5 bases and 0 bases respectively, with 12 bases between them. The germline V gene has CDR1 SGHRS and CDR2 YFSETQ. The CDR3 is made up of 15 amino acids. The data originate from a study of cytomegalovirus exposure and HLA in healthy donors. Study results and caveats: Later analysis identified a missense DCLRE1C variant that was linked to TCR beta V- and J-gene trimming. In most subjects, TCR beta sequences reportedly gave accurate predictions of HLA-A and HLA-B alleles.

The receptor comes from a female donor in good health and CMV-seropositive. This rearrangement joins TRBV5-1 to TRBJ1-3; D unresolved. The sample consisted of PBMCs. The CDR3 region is CASRSLPSSGNTIYF. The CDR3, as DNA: TGCGCCAGCAGGTCACTCCCGAGCTCTGGAAACACCATATATTTT.